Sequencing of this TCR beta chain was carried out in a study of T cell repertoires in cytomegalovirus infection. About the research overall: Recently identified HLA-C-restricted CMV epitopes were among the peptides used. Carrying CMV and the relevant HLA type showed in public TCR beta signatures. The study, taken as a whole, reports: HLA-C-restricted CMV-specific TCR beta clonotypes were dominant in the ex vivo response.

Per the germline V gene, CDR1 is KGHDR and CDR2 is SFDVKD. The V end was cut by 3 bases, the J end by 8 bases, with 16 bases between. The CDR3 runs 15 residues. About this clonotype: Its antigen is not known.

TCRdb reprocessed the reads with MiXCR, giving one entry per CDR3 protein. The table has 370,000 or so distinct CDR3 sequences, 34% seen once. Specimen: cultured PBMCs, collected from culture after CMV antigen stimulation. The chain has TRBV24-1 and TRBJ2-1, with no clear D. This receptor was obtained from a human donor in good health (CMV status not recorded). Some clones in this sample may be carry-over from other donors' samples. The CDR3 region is CATSDRALDRDEQFF. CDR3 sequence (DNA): TGTGCCACCAGTGATCGGGCCCTCGATAGAGATGAGCAGTTCTTC.